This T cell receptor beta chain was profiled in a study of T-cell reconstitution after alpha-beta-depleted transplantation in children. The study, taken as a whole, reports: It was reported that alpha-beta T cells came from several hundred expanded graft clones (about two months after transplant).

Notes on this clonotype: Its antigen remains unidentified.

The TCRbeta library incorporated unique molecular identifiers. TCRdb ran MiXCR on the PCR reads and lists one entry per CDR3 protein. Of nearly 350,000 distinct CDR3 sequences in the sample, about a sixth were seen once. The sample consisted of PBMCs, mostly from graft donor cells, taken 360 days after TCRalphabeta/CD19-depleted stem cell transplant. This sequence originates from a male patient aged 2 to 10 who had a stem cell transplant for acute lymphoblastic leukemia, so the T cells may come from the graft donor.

The CDR3 sequence: CASTLGLGGYEQYF. In DNA, the CDR3 is TGTGCCAGCACCCTAGGACTAGGTGGATACGAGCAGTACTTC. The chain uses TRBV5-5 and TRBJ2-7; TRBD2 agrees at 7 bases. Trimming took 6 bases from V and 4 from J; bases not matched to a gene: 10. The CDR3 has 14 residues. From germline, CDR1 is SGHKS and CDR2 YYEKEE (reference sequence).